This T cell receptor (beta chain) was recorded in a study of CD8+CD57+ T cells in acquired aplastic anemia. Study summary: Sorted CD4+ and CD8+ cells gave a mean 3.2 ug DNA, range roughly 0.2 to 27.4 ug.

Both TCR beta VDJ combination and CDR3 sequence profiling were carried out. Genomic DNA was the template for this profiling. TCRdb independently ran MiXCR on the reads; one entry per CDR3 protein. The sample has approximately 170,000 distinct CDR3 sequences, 60% to 70% seen once. From germline, CDR1 is MNHNY and CDR2 SVGAGI (reference sequence). V gave up 8 bases and J gave up 5 bases, with 4 bases separating them. The CDR3 consists of 10 residues. The sequencing sample was made of sorted CD4+, CD8+, or CD8+CD57+ T cells (not recorded which) from PBMCs. The V call is TRBV6-6, the J call TRBJ2-1, with no clear D. This sequence was found in a human donor in good health. The CDR3, as DNA: TGTGCCAGCGGCAACAATGAGCAGTTCTTC. Amino acids: CASGNNEQFF.